The 4 T cell receptor delta chains below all came from one sample that was sequenced in a study of γδ T cells in repeated Plasmodium falciparum infection (dated by TCRdb to the early 2020s). Vgamma9/Vdelta2+ and Vdelta2-negative gammadelta T cell populations were flow-sorted from peripheral blood mononuclear cells for bulk TCR repertoire analysis. Library creation used multiplex PCR. This sample was sequenced with an Illumina MiSeq. For TCRdb, the public reads were processed anew by CATT, and duplicate DNA sequences were folded into one row. This sample gives about 57,000 delta-chain clones in total; over 1.5% of them show up just once. Of the sample, about 15% falls within the top ten clones. Sequenced sample: gamma-delta T cells from blood. The origin of the receptors is a pool of human donors (malaria-infected and uninfected, not separated).

This clone was recorded a few times. TCRdb records a much larger clone's protein for this DNA, with a difference at residue 6 that likely arises from a read error; the protein given is the translation of the DNA. The CDR3 region has the DNA TGTGCTCTTGGGGAACCTCCTCACAACTGGGGGATATGCAACGATAAACTCATCTTT. Translation: CALGEPPHNWGICNDKLIF. The V gene is TRDV1, the J gene TRDJ1, with TRDD3 matching 11 bases. Germline CDR1 is TSWWSYY and CDR2 is QGS. V shed 1 base, J shed 4 bases, and the junction held 14 bases outside the gene matches. The CDR3 is 19 residues long.

This clone was counted ten times or more. TCRdb has a much larger clone's protein, which differs at residue 12 from the translation of this DNA, likely because of a read error; what is shown is the protein translated from the DNA. V usage is TRDV1 and J usage is TRDJ1; possible D gene TRDD3, 5 bases. In germline, CDR1 is TSWWSYY, CDR2 QGS. CDR3 size: 17 residues. This CDR3 is CALGEVTVLVFADKVIF. The CDR3 coding sequence is TGTGCTCTTGGGGAAGTTACCGTACTGGTTTTCGCCGATAAAGTCATCTTT.

To note about this clone: TCRdb shows a much larger clone's protein in place of this DNA's translation, and the two differ at residue 9, likely through a read error; the protein shown is translated from the DNA. The rearrangement uses TRDV2 and TRDJ2, with D perhaps matching TRDD3 (6 bases). In the absence of a J gene in TCRdb, the DNA was matched to germline to assign it here. V lost 0 bases and J lost 7, with 11 bases in between. CDR1 is GEAIGNYY and CDR2 is EKD in the germline V gene. This CDR3 has 14 amino acids. The chain's CDR3 is CACDTITGIAQLFF. CDR3 DNA sequence: TGTGCCTGTGACACCATTACTGGGATAGCACAACTCTTCTTT.

This clone has only a few counts. A far larger clone is one base from this, pointing to a likely read error. The sample carries other DNA sequences with the same CDR3. The chain carries TRDV1 and TRDJ1; 11 bases map to TRDD3. The length of the CDR3 is 22 residues. CDR1 is TSWWSYY and CDR2 is QGS in the germline V gene. Trimming cost V 1 base and J 3 bases; bases outside gene matches: 22. The CDR3 DNA is TGTGCTCTTGGGGAACCCGTGAGGTCCTCCTACTGGGGGATAAAGGTGGCCGATAAACTCATCTTT. Translated, it gives CALGEPVRSSYWGIKVADKLIF.